The rows below give T cell receptor beta chains drawn from one sample of a study of blood T cell repertoires in COVID-19. Profiling relied on immunoSEQ multiplex PCR, and the TCRdb table lists in-frame clones only, not all of them. The sample lists about 130,000 clones, roughly four fifths occurring once. Source material: PBMCs or T cells enriched from blood (not recorded which). Every receptor here comes from a man in his forties with acute COVID-19. The conserved cysteine and the conserved F or W are not part of the CDR3 here. A D gene is named only where the DNA matches it firmly.

j_call	v_call	d_call	cdr3_aa
TRBJ2-5	TRBV7-3	TRBD2	ASGKLAGVGETQY
TRBJ2-2	TRBV9	TRBD1	ASSVAGQGLGELF
TRBJ2-7	TRBV7-3	TRBD2	ASSPAGGETYEQY
TRBJ2-5	TRBV21-1	NA	ASSRQLVETQY
TRBJ2-1	TRBV12-5	NA	ASGLVRAGSYNEQF
TRBJ1-2	TRBV5-1	TRBD1	ASGPTGLDYGYT
TRBJ1-2	TRBV6-6	TRBD1	ASSYSGTGLDGYT
TRBJ2-1	TRBV7-2	NA	ASSLGQGFYNEQF
TRBJ2-5	TRBV7-2	TRBD2	ASSLGEGETQY
TRBJ2-2	TRBV10-3	TRBD1	AISLSGTGGNTGELF
TRBJ2-2	TRBV10-3	TRBD2	AISESGVAGNTGELF
TRBJ1-1	TRBV4-2	TRBD1	ASSQGTPLRTGGTEAF
TRBJ2-3	TRBV9	TRBD2	ASTNGGTTFTDTQY
TRBJ2-2	TRBV24-1	NA	ATSAPGRTGELF
TRBJ2-5	TRBV5-1	TRBD1	ASSLPGTGSETQY
TRBJ2-2	TRBV19	NA	ASSIVFSGDTGELF
TRBJ2-1	TRBV7-9	TRBD2	ASSFPGTSGRQF
TRBJ1-1	TRBV19	TRBD1	ASSPGTGNTEAF
TRBJ2-2	TRBV5-1	TRBD2	ASSAGLAVNTGELF
TRBJ1-1	TRBV24-1	NA	ATSDGSQGTTEAF
TRBJ1-1	TRBV3-1/TRBV3-2	NA	ASSQVATSNTEAF
TRBJ1-2	TRBV25-1	NA	ASSDPGSLGYT
TRBJ2-3	TRBV10-3	TRBD2	AVSGTSGSTSTDTQY
TRBJ2-3	TRBV5-1	TRBD2	ASNLLAGEANTQY
TRBJ1-4	TRBV19	TRBD1	ASTTGQGAGGEKLF
TRBJ1-2	TRBV11-2	NA	ASSPMEIYGYT
TRBJ2-3	TRBV6-5	NA	ASSYLPGSTQY
TRBJ1-4	TRBV29-1	TRBD1	SVQGWTGTTNEKLF
TRBJ2-2	TRBV2	NA	ASRGGLTGELF
TRBJ1-1	TRBV11-1	NA	ASSPTAMNTEAF
TRBJ1-5	TRBV4-2	TRBD1	ASSQGQGAVQPQH
TRBJ1-1	TRBV28	NA	ASSFSSGVGTEAF
TRBJ2-5	TRBV4-1	NA	ASSQEGRETQY
TRBJ1-1	TRBV5-5	NA	ASSLITGKAF
TRBJ1-2	TRBV28	NA	ASTPRAMLVSYT
TRBJ2-1	TRBV27	TRBD2	ASSPPSGAEQF
TRBJ1-1	TRBV27	NA	ASRYRVGTEAF
TRBJ2-7	TRBV27	TRBD1	ASSCLGTDPYEQY
TRBJ2-7	TRBV5-1	TRBD2	ASSLALAGEGYEQY
TRBJ2-2	TRBV5-1	TRBD2	ASSPGLAGGPTGELF
TRBJ2-6	TRBV9	NA	ASLGANVLT
TRBJ2-5	TRBV19	NA	ASSISTIRETQY
TRBJ1-1	TRBV7-9	NA	ASSLSSGTEAF
TRBJ2-6	TRBV6-5	NA	ASSLHRAGANVLT
TRBJ1-1	TRBV5-1	NA	ASKLQDGDTEAF
TRBJ2-1	TRBV7-9	TRBD2	ASSYGTSGQTRGNEQF
TRBJ1-5	TRBV28	NA	ASSFSGENNQPQH
TRBJ2-7	TRBV18	NA	ASSPPSLASYEQY
TRBJ2-1	TRBV10-1	NA	ASSGPGDSGEQF
TRBJ2-2	TRBV2	TRBD2	ASTVLAGGTGELF
TRBJ2-3	TRBV6-5	TRBD2	ASSYPGGGISDTQY
TRBJ2-2	TRBV20-1	NA	SASPLQAHTGELF
TRBJ1-1	TRBV6-1	NA	ASSDPGRTTEAF
TRBJ1-1	TRBV11-3	NA	ASSLGPSYTEAF
TRBJ1-2	TRBV5-1	NA	ASSDGSFYGYT
TRBJ2-1	TRBV7-9	NA	ASSLAGGGRYNEQF
TRBJ2-7	TRBV15	TRBD2	ATSRASGLVEQY
TRBJ1-2	TRBV18	TRBD1	ASSPRQGANYGYT
TRBJ2-5	TRBV5-1	TRBD2	ASSSRGLAGAETQY